Listed below are T cell receptor beta chains from one sample, sequenced in a study of shared clonotypes between healthy human individuals. This table comes from immunoSEQ multiplex PCR, and its TCRdb copy is limited to in-frame clones, with some not included. The table shows around 2.1 million clones, with about 92% occurring only once. Material for sequencing was naive CD8+ T cells from PBMCs. These receptors originate from a man between 18 and 35 years old in good health. Some clones in this sample may be carry-over from other donors' samples. CDR3s include the opening cysteine and the closing phenylalanine or tryptophan. The D gene is left open where the match is weak. The size field is filled for only some rows; it gives once, few, many or a size class.

length | size | J | V | D | CDR3 | DNA
14 | - | TRBJ2-7 | TRBV29-1 | - | CSFLVSSTSYEQYF | TGCAGCTTCTTGGTTTCGTCCACCTCCTACGAGCAGTACTTC
14 | - | TRBJ2-4 | TRBV28 | TRBD2 | CASRLAAVKNIQYF | TGTGCCAGCAGACTAGCGGCCGTAAAAAACATTCAGTACTTC
14 | few | TRBJ1-1 | TRBV28 | - | CASSPPWVNTEAFF | TGTGCCAGCAGTCCTCCGTGGGTGAACACTGAAGCTTTCTTT
14 | - | TRBJ2-2 | TRBV1 | - | CTSSLMTGTGELFF | TGCACCAGCAGCCTAATGACAGGGACCGGGGAGCTGTTTTTT
17 | - | TRBJ2-7 | TRBV7-2 | TRBD2 | CASSLGPVAGGPSEQYF | TGTGCCAGCAGCTTAGGACCCGTAGCGGGAGGGCCGTCCGAGCAGTACTTC
16 | - | TRBJ2-1 | TRBV27 | TRBD1 | CASSLSAGQVYNEQFF | TGTGCCAGCAGTTTATCGGCGGGACAGGTATACAATGAGCAGTTCTTC
14 | - | TRBJ1-3 | TRBV7-8 | - | CASSFSLSGNTIYF | TGTGCCAGCAGCTTTTCACTCTCTGGAAACACCATATATTTT
13 | - | TRBJ2-7 | TRBV29-1 | - | CSVGGGLSYEQYF | TGCAGCGTTGGGGGGGGCCTTTCCTACGAGCAGTACTTC
17 | - | TRBJ2-1 | TRBV7-9 | TRBD2 | CASSLAGLVLGTNEQFF | TGTGCCAGCAGCTTAGCCGGACTAGTTTTGGGAACGAATGAGCAGTTCTTC
17 | - | TRBJ2-3 | TRBV28 | TRBD2 | CASSSSGRYVGTDTQYF | TGTGCCAGCAGTTCTAGCGGGAGATACGTAGGCACAGATACGCAGTATTTT
15 | - | TRBJ1-6 | TRBV7-2 | TRBD1 | CASSLPDRGNSPLHF | TGTGCCAGCAGCTTACCTGACAGGGGCAATTCACCCCTCCACTTT
14 | - | TRBJ1-2 | TRBV2 | TRBD1 | CASRQGGGFWGYTF | TGTGCCAGCCGACAGGGGGGCGGGTTTTGGGGCTACACCTTC
15 | - | TRBJ2-1 | TRBV10-2 | TRBD2 | CASTTSGTSYNEQFF | TGCGCCAGCACAACTAGCGGAACCTCCTACAATGAGCAGTTCTTC
13 | - | TRBJ1-5 | TRBV27 | - | CASSPFSNQPQHF | TGTGCCAGCAGTCCTTTTAGCAATCAGCCCCAGCATTTT
15 | - | TRBJ1-1 | TRBV28 | - | CASSFRGQGEAEAFF | TGTGCCAGCAGTTTCCGTGGACAAGGGGAGGCTGAAGCTTTCTTT
13 | - | TRBJ2-7 | TRBV19 | - | CASSAGLGYEQYF | TGTGCCAGTAGTGCGGGCCTGGGGTACGAGCAGTACTTC
13 | - | TRBJ1-5 | TRBV28 | - | CASREGSNQPQHF | TGTGCCAGCAGGGAGGGTTCCAATCAGCCCCAGCATTTT
15 | once | TRBJ1-1 | TRBV6-5 | - | CASSYSIYGGTEAFF | TGTGCCAGCAGTTACTCGATATACGGGGGCACTGAAGCTTTCTTT
12 | - | TRBJ1-2 | TRBV6-5 | - | CASSYSGYGYTF | TGTGCCAGCAGTTACTCTGGCTATGGCTACACCTTC
16 | - | TRBJ1-1 | TRBV7-9 | - | CASSPPRGISNTEAFF | TGTGCCAGCAGCCCACCCCGTGGCATCTCGAACACTGAAGCTTTCTTT
14 | - | TRBJ2-7 | TRBV28 | - | CASNLLDRPYEQYF | TGTGCCAGCAACCTCTTGGACAGACCCTACGAGCAGTACTTC
18 | - | TRBJ1-2 | TRBV5-1 | TRBD1 | CASSLEVWAGGAPYGYTF | TGCGCCAGCAGCTTGGAAGTGTGGGCAGGGGGCGCCCCGTATGGCTACACCTTC
16 | - | TRBJ1-1 | TRBV6-5 | - | CASSYSVPGEDTEAFF | TGTGCCAGCAGTTACTCGGTACCGGGGGAAGACACTGAAGCTTTCTTT
12 | - | TRBJ2-2 | TRBV29-1 | TRBD1 | CSVLGGPGELFF | TGCAGCGTTCTAGGGGGCCCCGGGGAGCTGTTTTTT
16 | - | TRBJ1-2 | TRBV12-5 | TRBD1 | CASGLTNRGRPYGYTF | TGTGCTAGTGGTTTGACAAACAGGGGGCGCCCCTATGGCTACACCTTC
13 | - | TRBJ2-7 | TRBV19 | - | CASSVRPAYEQYF | TGTGCCAGTAGCGTCCGGCCAGCCTACGAGCAGTACTTC
15 | - | TRBJ1-2 | TRBV5-6 | TRBD1 | CASSLAPDRKFGYTF | TGTGCCAGCAGCTTGGCCCCGGACAGGAAATTCGGCTACACCTTC
17 | - | TRBJ2-1 | TRBV9 | - | CASSVGGAVSSYNEQFF | TGTGCCAGCAGCGTAGGGGGGGCGGTTAGCTCCTACAATGAGCAGTTCTTC
13 | - | TRBJ1-2 | TRBV11-2 | TRBD1 | CASSWDRGYGYTF | TGTGCCAGCAGCTGGGACAGGGGCTATGGCTACACCTTC
17 | - | TRBJ2-5 | TRBV29-1 | TRBD2 | CSVEDPLVAGGEETQYF | TGCAGCGTTGAAGATCCGCTAGTAGCGGGAGGGGAAGAGACCCAGTACTTC
16 | - | TRBJ2-5 | TRBV11-2 | TRBD2 | CASSLERTRGQETQYF | TGTGCCAGCAGCTTAGAAAGGACTAGAGGTCAAGAGACCCAGTACTTC
14 | - | TRBJ2-7 | TRBV15 | TRBD2 | CATAGGRAFYEQYF | TGTGCCACCGCCGGGGGGAGGGCCTTCTACGAGCAGTACTTC
13 | - | TRBJ1-1 | TRBV30 | - | CAWRHATATEAFF | TGTGCCTGGAGACATGCCACGGCCACTGAAGCTTTCTTT
13 | - | TRBJ2-7 | TRBV6-6 | - | CASSFGMGDEQYF | TGTGCCAGCAGTTTCGGGATGGGGGACGAGCAGTACTTC
15 | - | TRBJ1-1 | TRBV5-1 | - | CASSLLRAQNTEAFF | TGCGCCAGCAGCTTACTCCGGGCCCAGAACACTGAAGCTTTCTTT
16 | - | TRBJ1-4 | TRBV5-6 | - | CASTQIRSEANEKLFF | TGTGCCAGCACCCAGATCAGGTCGGAGGCTAATGAAAAACTGTTTTTT
15 | - | TRBJ2-2 | TRBV19 | - | CASSVRTSPTGELFF | TGTGCCAGTAGTGTAAGGACATCACCCACCGGGGAGCTGTTTTTT
11 | - | TRBJ2-3 | TRBV29-1 | - | CSVRGGGTQYF | TGCAGCGTGAGAGGTGGGGGTACGCAGTATTTT
15 | - | TRBJ1-2 | TRBV7-3 | - | CASSLGPTPIHGYTF | TGTGCCAGCAGCTTGGGACCCACTCCTATCCATGGCTACACCTTC
17 | - | TRBJ2-1 | TRBV4-2 | TRBD2 | CASSQESVLAGGPEQFF | TGTGCCAGCAGCCAAGAATCGGTCCTAGCGGGAGGGCCTGAGCAGTTCTTC
13 | - | TRBJ1-5 | TRBV7-7 | - | CASSLGTGQPQHF | TGTGCCAGCAGCTTAGGAACGGGTCAGCCCCAGCATTTT
13 | - | TRBJ2-7 | TRBV19 | - | CASSPRRTDEQYF | TGTGCCAGTAGCCCCAGGAGGACGGACGAGCAGTACTTC